This entry lists 10 T cell receptor beta chains sequenced from one sample in a study of CD8 T cells in Susac syndrome. Random hexamers served to reverse transcribe roughly 0.45 to 1 ug RNA. TCRdb analysed the immunoSEQ multiplex PCR reads with MiXCR anew, one entry per CDR3 protein. The data show about 160,000 distinct CDR3 sequences, roughly 93% seen once. Sequencing input: CD4+ T cells from PBMCs. The receptors were gathered from a human donor in good health.

The rearrangement links TRBV5-1 to TRBJ2-5; D is possibly TRBD1 (5 bases). CDR3 length equals 15 residues. CDR1 is SGHRS, CDR2 YFSETQ, per germline. V lost 0 bases and J 5 bases, leaving 14 bases between the germline ends. CDR3: CASSLGRMGQETQYF. CDR3 in DNA: TGCGCCAGCAGCTTGGGGCGTATGGGGCAGGAGACCCAGTACTTC. Full variable domain (remainder filled in from reference TRBV5-1 and TRBJ2-5): KAGVTQTPRYLIKTRGQQVTLSCSPISGHRSVSWYQQTPGQGLQFLFEYFSETQRNKGNFPGRFSGRQFSNSRSEMNVSTLELGDSALYLCASSLGRMGQETQYFGPGTRLLVL.

This chain connects TRBV2 to TRBJ1-3, with a tentative D call TRBD1 (5 bases). Trimming cost V 3 bases and J 0 bases, with 6 bases left between them. Germline CDR1 and CDR2: SNHLY and FYNNEI. The CDR3 is 14 amino acids. In DNA, the CDR3 is TGTGCCAGCAGTGATCAGGGCTCTGGAAACACCATATATTTT. This translates into CASSDQGSGNTIYF.

This clonotype was detected a few times. This CDR3 is CASSFGEWYTGELFF. In nucleotides, the CDR3 is TGCGCCAGCAGTTTTGGGGAATGGTACACCGGGGAGCTGTTTTTT. The rearrangement links TRBV5-1 to TRBJ2-2; D gene unclear. Trimming stripped 5 bases from V and 3 bases from J, with 14 bases between. This CDR3 spans 15 amino acids. The V gene's germline CDR1 is SGHRS and CDR2 YFSETQ.

The CDR3 sequence: CASSYGGKEPQHF. The CDR3 DNA is TGTGCCAGCAGTTACGGGGGGAAGGAGCCCCAGCATTTT. V usage is TRBV6-5 and J usage is TRBJ1-5, with D perhaps TRBD1 (5 bases). CDR1 is MNHEY and CDR2 is SVGAGI in the germline V gene. The CDR3 totals 13 residues. V was cut by 2 bases and J by 8 bases, with 10 bases left in between.

This clonotype has just a few counts. The chain has TRBV18 and TRBJ2-1, with D uncertain. CDR3 length: 13 amino acids. The germline V gene encodes CDR1 KGHSH and CDR2 LQKENI. Trimming shortened V by 0 bases and J by 6 bases, and 6 bases separated the two germline ends. CDR3 in amino acids: CASSPPSANEQFF. CDR3 nucleotides: TGTGCCAGCTCACCACCATCCGCCAATGAGCAGTTCTTC. The complete variable domain, with remaining parts taken from reference TRBV18 and TRBJ2-1, reads NAGVMQNPRHLVRRRGQEARLRCSPMKGHSHVYWYRQLPEEGLKFMVYLQKENIIDESGMPKERFSAEFPKEGPSILRIQQVVRGDSAAYFCASSPPSANEQFFGPGTRLTVL.

The chain carries TRBV5-1 and TRBJ1-1; no clear D. V lost 0 bases and J lost 3, with 12 bases in between. The CDR3 is 15 residues long. Germline values: CDR1 SGHRS, CDR2 YFSETQ. The CDR3 DNA reads as TGCGCCAGCAGCTTGGCGGGAGGATTGCACACTGAAGCTTTCTTT. Its translation: CASSLAGGLHTEAFF.

The genes are TRBV5-1 and TRBJ2-4; TRBD2 aligns across 9 bases. Per the germline V gene, CDR1 is SGHRS and CDR2 is YFSETQ. Unmatched junction bases numbered 5, after V lost 4 bases and J lost 6 bases. The CDR3 loop spans 14 amino acids. The CDR3 DNA sequence: TGCGCCAGCAGCGCGGGGGGGCCCCCAAACATTCAGTACTTC. It codes for CASSAGGPPNIQYF.

This rearrangement joins TRBV29-1 to TRBJ2-7, with 8 bases fitting TRBD2. Germline V gives CDR1 SQVTM, CDR2 ANQGSEA. The CDR3 has 13 residues. The J segment lost 3 bases and the V segment lost 6 bases, leaving 7 bases of the junction unmatched. CDR3 sequence (DNA): TGCAGCGTATCCACCGGGACTAGCTACGAGCAGTACTTC. Protein: CSVSTGTSYEQYF.

The rearrangement joins TRBV18 to TRBJ2-1, with 13 positions matching TRBD2. The CDR3 has 20 amino acids. Germline lookup yields CDR1 KGHSH and CDR2 LQKENI. J gave up 0 bases and V 3 bases, and 11 bases lay outside the gene matches. DNA of the CDR3: TGTGCCAGCTCACCCGTTATTCTGGGACTAGCGGGGAGCTCCTACAATGAGCAGTTCTTC. It yields the protein CASSPVILGLAGSSYNEQFF.

This rearrangement joins TRBV9 to TRBJ1-1; D not resolved. With 0 bases removed from V and 1 base from J, the gap between germline ends came to 7 bases. This CDR3 is 14 amino acids long. Germline CDR1 and CDR2: SGDLS and YYNGEE. The CDR3 reads CASSVEPRNTEAFF. The CDR3 DNA sequence: TGTGCCAGCAGCGTAGAACCCAGGAACACTGAAGCTTTCTTT.